This entry lists 19 T cell receptor beta chains sequenced from one sample in a study of cytomegalovirus exposure and HLA in healthy donors (dated by TCRdb to the late 2010s). Library creation used the immunoSEQ multiplex PCR assay. The multiplex PCR relied on a mix of 60 forward primers for TCR Vbeta segments and 13 reverse primers for TCR Jbeta segments. TCRdb carries this immuneACCESS record with in-frame sequences only. Its versions omit some clonotypes, under half of them owing to an unresolved V gene in the studies checked, with the rest unexplained. This sample's table has entries for 150,000 to 200,000 clones. The ten most abundant clones make up about 6.5% of the sample. The sequencing sample was made of PBMCs. The receptors come from a man aged 30-40 years in good health and CMV-seronegative.

CDR3 sequence reads: CASTLPTSGSGDYYNEQFF. The CDR3 coding sequence is TGTGCCAGCACCCTCCCGACTAGCGGGTCAGGAGATTACTACAATGAGCAGTTCTTC. The rearrangement joins TRBV2 to TRBJ2-1; 10 bases are a match to TRBD2. The CDR3 runs 19 residues. V lost 7 bases and J lost 3; bases outside the gene matches: 18. CDR1 and CDR2 from the germline V gene are SNHLY and FYNNEI.

The chain uses TRBV30 and TRBJ1-2, with a possible D match to TRBD1 (5 bases). This CDR3 has 11 amino acids. The germline V gene has CDR1 GTSNPN and CDR2 SVGIG (reference sequence). Deletions cut 5 bases from V and 8 bases from J, with 12 bases between. CDR3 sequence reads: CAWGQGYGYTF. CDR3 in DNA: TGTGCCTGGGGGCAGGGTTACGGCTACACCTTC.

The chain has TRBV14 and TRBJ2-7; 8 nucleotides line up with TRBD1. Germline CDR1 reads SGHDN; CDR2 reads FVKESK. Germline trimming cut 1 base from V and 2 bases from J; bases unmatched to any gene: 7. CDR3 length: 16 amino acids. The DNA of the CDR3 is TGTGCCAGCAGCCAAGCGGTATGGGACAGGACCTACGAGCAGTACTTC. Translating gives CASSQAVWDRTYEQYF.

The rearrangement links TRBV6-6 to TRBJ2-1; TRBD2 aligns across 7 bases. The V gene's germline CDR1 is MNHNY and CDR2 SVGAGI (reference sequence). The CDR3 runs to 15 residues. The trim removed 6 bases at V and 2 bases at J, leaving 7 bases unmatched. The CDR3 reads CASSYREATYNEQFF. In DNA, the CDR3 is TGTGCCAGCAGCTATCGGGAGGCAACCTACAATGAGCAGTTCTTC.

This rearrangement joins TRBV7-6 to TRBJ2-3; D is unclear. This CDR3 comprises 12 residues. CDR1 is SGHVS and CDR2 is FNYEAQ in the germline V gene. The V end lost 2 bases, the J end lost 6 bases, and 6 bases lay between the germline ends. CDR3 in amino acids: CASSLRVDTQYF. Written as DNA, the CDR3 is TGTGCCAGCAGCTTACGGGTGGATACGCAGTATTTT.

The V gene is TRBV6-5, the J gene TRBJ1-6; the match to TRBD1 covers 10 bases. CDR1 and CDR2 from the germline V gene are MNHEY and SVGAGI. With 4 bases clipped from V and 7 bases from J, the junction kept 1 base outside the gene matches. The CDR3 loop spans 14 amino acids. This chain's CDR3 is CASSWTGGNSPLHF. The CDR3 bases are TGTGCCAGCAGTTGGACAGGGGGGAATTCACCCCTCCACTTT.

The rearrangement joins TRBV5-1 to TRBJ2-7; the D gene is possibly TRBD2 (6 bases). Germline CDR1 and CDR2: SGHRS and YFSETQ. The CDR3 is 14 amino acids. The V end was cut by 0 bases, the J end by 6 bases, with 13 bases between. The DNA for the CDR3 is TGCGCCAGCAGCTTGGGACGGGAGAGAGGCGAGCAGTACTTC. Translation: CASSLGRERGEQYF.

The chain links TRBV6-6 to TRBJ1-1, with D tentatively TRBD1 (5 bases). Deletions cut 8 bases from V and 5 bases from J, with 12 bases between. CDR1 MNHNY and CDR2 SVGAGI come from the germline V gene (reference sequence). The CDR3 runs 12 residues. The CDR3: CASLSGVTEAFF. CDR3 nucleotide sequence: TGTGCCAGCCTGTCGGGGGTTACTGAAGCTTTCTTT.

The chain joins TRBV2 to TRBJ2-7, with TRBD2 matching 14 bases. There are 15 residues in the CDR3. Germline trimming cut 6 bases from V and 5 bases from J; bases unmatched to any gene: 6. Germline CDR1 reads SNHLY; CDR2 reads FYNNEI. The CDR3 reads CASRLGLAGAHEQYF. The CDR3 region has the DNA TGTGCCAGCAGGCTGGGACTAGCGGGAGCCCACGAGCAGTACTTC.

V is TRBV19 and J is TRBJ2-7; TRBD2 is a possible D gene (5 bases). V lost 6 bases, J lost 0 bases, and 12 bases lay in between. The V gene's germline CDR1 is LNHDA and CDR2 SQIVND (reference sequence). CDR3 length: 14 residues. The CDR3 reads CASSGVTSSYEQYF. CDR3 nucleotides: TGTGCCAGTAGCGGGGTGACAAGCTCCTACGAGCAGTACTTC.

The chain couples TRBV5-1 to TRBJ2-5; 11 bases align to TRBD1. Matching the DNA end better, TRBJ2-7 makes the J call doubtful. This CDR3 region has 16 residues. CDR1 is SGHRS and CDR2 is YFSETQ in the germline V gene. The CDR3 coding sequence is TGCGCCAGCAGCTTGGAGCCGGGACAGGGGGCCTACGAGCAGTACTTC. It encodes CASSLEPGQGAYEQYF.

For this clone: One end of the junction fails to match germline, which may point to a read error. The J gene is TRBJ1-2, the V gene TRBV2; TRBD1 aligns across 7 bases. The CDR3 has 15 amino acids. Per the germline V gene, CDR1 is SNHLY and CDR2 is FYNNEI. The CDR3, as DNA: TGTGCCAGCAGTGATGGAGGGGGCAGTATGCATGGCTACGCCTTC. It is translated as CASSDGGGSMHGYAF.

The chain recombines TRBV10-3 with TRBJ2-7; D is uncertain. V dropped 6 bases and J dropped 9 bases, with 24 bases sitting between them. This CDR3 is 15 amino acids long. Per germline, CDR1 ENHRY and CDR2 SYGVKD. The CDR3 region has the DNA TGTGCCATCAGACTATCGTATAGCCCTGCGACGGCGCAGTACTTC. Translating gives CAIRLSYSPATAQYF.

The V gene is TRBV10-3, the J gene TRBJ2-5, with TRBD1 matching 8 bases. CDR3 size: 16 residues. V lost 3 bases to trimming and J lost 3 bases; unmatched junction nucleotides: 9. CDR1 ENHRY and CDR2 SYGVKD come from the germline V gene. CDR3 sequence: CAISEHGTGPKETQYF. CDR3 in DNA: TGTGCCATCAGTGAACACGGGACAGGCCCGAAAGAGACCCAGTACTTC.

The rearrangement uses TRBV7-2 and TRBJ2-5, with 13 bases identical to TRBD2. In germline, CDR1 is SGHTA, CDR2 FQGNSA. The length of the CDR3 is 16 residues. Unmatched junction bases numbered 7, after V lost 4 bases and J lost 5 bases. The CDR3 DNA reads as TGTGCCAGCAGCTCCAGACTAGCGGGGGGTGGCGAGACCCAGTACTTC. It specifies CASSSRLAGGGETQYF.

V is TRBV27 and J is TRBJ1-2; D unresolved. In germline, CDR1 is MNHEY, CDR2 SMNVEV (reference sequence). The CDR3 is 13 amino acids. Trimming shortened V by 4 bases and J by 4 bases, and 10 bases separated the two germline ends. The CDR3 bases are TGTGCCAGCAGTTCTAGGGAGTCCTATGGCTACACCTTC. The encoded protein is CASSSRESYGYTF.

The chain combines TRBV6-1 with TRBJ1-2; D uncertain. Trimming removed 1 base at V and 1 base at J, with 13 bases between. The V gene's germline CDR1 is MNHNS and CDR2 SASEGT. This CDR3 has 16 residues. In DNA, the CDR3 is TGTGCCAGCAGTGAAGTACCGACATCTATTAACTATGGCTACACCTTC. Translating gives CASSEVPTSINYGYTF.

About this clone itself: The same CDR3 can be traced to other DNA sequences in this sample. V usage is TRBV27 and J usage is TRBJ2-7, with D perhaps TRBD1 (6 bases). The CDR3 has 13 amino acids. Germline V gene lookup returns CDR1 MNHEY and CDR2 SMNVEV (reference sequence). V was cut by 0 bases and J by 4 bases, with 7 bases left in between. The CDR3 here is CASSLSRGYEQYF. The CDR3 region has the DNA TGTGCCAGCAGTTTATCAAGGGGGTACGAGCAGTACTTC.

CDR3 coding DNA: TGTGCCAGCAGCCCGAGAAACACTGAAGCTTTCTTT. It translates to CASSPRNTEAFF. The V and J genes are TRBV13 and TRBJ1-1, with D uncertain. CDR3 length: 12 residues. Germline V gene sequence: CDR1 PRHDT, CDR2 FYEKMQ (reference sequence). V lost 5 bases and J 2 bases, leaving 6 bases between the germline ends.